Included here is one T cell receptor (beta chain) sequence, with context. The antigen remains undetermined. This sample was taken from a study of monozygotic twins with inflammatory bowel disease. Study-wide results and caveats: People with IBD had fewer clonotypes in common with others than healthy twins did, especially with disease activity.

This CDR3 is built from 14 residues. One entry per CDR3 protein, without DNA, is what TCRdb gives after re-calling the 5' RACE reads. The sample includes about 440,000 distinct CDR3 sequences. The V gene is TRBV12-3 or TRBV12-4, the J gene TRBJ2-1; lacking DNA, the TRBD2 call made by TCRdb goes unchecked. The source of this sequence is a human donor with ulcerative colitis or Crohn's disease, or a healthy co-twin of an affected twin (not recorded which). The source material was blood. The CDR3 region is CASSFKRDGVEQFF.